These 28 T cell receptor beta chains share one sample of origin, sequenced in a study of blood T cell repertoires in COVID-19. Generated by immunoSEQ multiplex PCR, the TCRdb table keeps only in-frame clones and is missing some. The sample lists about 110,000 clones; 60% to 80% were seen once. What was sequenced was peripheral blood. These receptors were obtained from a woman over 75 with active or convalescent COVID-19.

This clone was picked up one time. J is TRBJ2-6 and V is TRBV3-1 (or the pseudogene TRBV3-2), with a weak D call TRBD2 (6 bases). There are 15 residues in the CDR3. Germline loops: CDR1 LGHDT, CDR2 YNNKEL (reference sequence). V was shortened by 8 bases and J by 4 bases, with 15 bases between the two germline ends. The CDR3 DNA reads as TGTGCCAGCGGTCATAGTGCGGGAGGGGCCAACGTCCTGACTTTC. It specifies CASGHSAGGANVLTF.

This chain uses TRBV5-1 with TRBJ1-1; no definite D call. Germline loops: CDR1 SGHRS, CDR2 YFSETQ. Trimming pared 4 bases from V and 4 bases from J, leaving 17 bases between. The CDR3 consists of 15 residues. CDR3 loop: CASSLRPNSGTEAFF. In DNA, the CDR3 is TGCGCCAGCAGCCTCAGACCCAATTCGGGCACTGAAGCTTTCTTT.

The table lists this clone with a count of one. The V call is TRBV10-1, the J call TRBJ2-3, with D possibly matching TRBD1 (6 bases). This CDR3 comprises 13 residues. Trimming cost V 5 bases and J 3 bases, with 9 bases left between them. CDR1 is WNHNN, CDR2 SYGVQD, per germline (reference sequence). The CDR3 sequence is CASSKGQTDTQYF. Written as DNA, the CDR3 is TGCGCCAGCAGTAAGGGACAAACAGATACGCAGTATTTT.

V and J are TRBV7-2 and TRBJ2-1, with 11 bases aligning to TRBD1. Germline assignment: CDR1 SGHTA and CDR2 FQGNSA. The CDR3 runs 16 residues. V lost 1 base, J lost 7 bases, and 6 bases stayed unmatched. This CDR3 is CASSLDPGQGVNEQFF. For the CDR3, the DNA is TGTGCCAGCAGCTTAGATCCGGGACAGGGGGTGAATGAGCAGTTCTTC. The full variable domain, completed using reference TRBV7-2 and TRBJ2-1, is GAGVSQSPSNKVTEKGKDVELRCDPISGHTALYWYRQSLGQGLEFLIYFQGNSAPDKSGLPSDRFSAERTGGSVSTLTIQRTQQEDSAVYLCASSLDPGQGVNEQFFGPGTRLTVL.

The gene calls are TRBV4-1 and TRBJ1-3; D is undetermined. The CDR3 contains 15 residues. V gave up 3 bases and J gave up 2 bases, with 11 bases separating them. Germline V gene lookup returns CDR1 MGHRA and CDR2 YSYEKL. This CDR3 is CASSQQLGTGNTIYF. DNA for the CDR3: TGCGCCAGCAGCCAGCAACTCGGGACTGGAAACACCATATATTTT.

The chain uses TRBV19 and TRBJ2-7, with D possibly being TRBD1 (5 bases). Between the trimmed V and J ends, which lost 2 bases and 0 bases, there was a span of 11 bases. CDR3 size: 15 residues. In germline, CDR1 is LNHDA, CDR2 SQIVND (reference sequence). The DNA of the CDR3 is TGTGCCAGTAGTATAAAGGGGTCGGGCTCCTACGAGCAGTACTTC. Its protein product is CASSIKGSGSYEQYF.

The chain has TRBV30 and TRBJ1-1, with D perhaps matching TRBD1 (5 bases). Trimming left V 2 bases short and J 7 bases short, with 8 bases between. The CDR3 spans 11 residues. The germline V gene encodes CDR1 GTSNPN and CDR2 SVGIG (reference sequence). The CDR3 spells CAWSRGSEAFF. The CDR3 DNA follows: TGTGCCTGGAGTCGGGGGAGTGAAGCTTTCTTT.

This clone was found a few times. The CDR3, as DNA: TGTGCCAGCTCACCCCTAGCGGGAGTTTCAGATACGCAGTATTTT. It translates to CASSPLAGVSDTQYF. The V gene is TRBV18, the J gene TRBJ2-3, with TRBD2 identical over 10 bases. Germline CDR1 is KGHSH and CDR2 is LQKENI. J was trimmed by 4 bases and V by 3 bases; bases with no gene match: 4. The CDR3 has 15 residues.

This chain uses TRBV28 with TRBJ2-7; D is possibly TRBD1 (5 bases). This CDR3 region has 13 residues. V was clipped by 5 bases and J by 1 base, with 9 bases between them. The germline CDR1 and CDR2 sequences are MDHEN and SYDVKM. CDR3 sequence (DNA): TGTGCCAGCAGTAAATGGACATCCTACGAGCAGTACTTC. Encoded protein: CASSKWTSYEQYF. The variable domain in full, completed from reference TRBV28 and TRBJ2-7, reads DVKVTQSSRYLVKRTGEKVFLECVQDMDHENMFWYRQDPGLGLRLIYFSYDVKMKEKGDIPEGYSVSREKKERFSLILESASTNQTSMYLCASSKWTSYEQYFGPGTRLTVT.

V and J are TRBV10-3 and TRBJ1-6; maybe TRBD1 (5 bases). V was clipped by 8 bases and J by 8 bases, with 13 bases between them. Looked up from germline, CDR1 is ENHRY and CDR2 is SYGVKD. This CDR3 region has 13 residues. The CDR3 DNA reads TGTGCCATCGCGGGGCTTCAGGATTCACCCCTCCACTTT. Protein: CAIAGLQDSPLHF.

The rearrangement links TRBV6-5 to TRBJ1-2; D ambiguous. Looked up from germline, CDR1 is MNHEY and CDR2 is SVGAGI. This CDR3 has 15 amino acids. Trimming took off 6 bases at V and 3 bases at J, with 17 bases between the two ends. The CDR3 nucleotides read TGTGCCAGCAGGAATCCCTGGCAGACTGACTATGGCTACACCTTC. Its translation: CASRNPWQTDYGYTF.

There are a few counts of this clone. The chain links TRBV27 to TRBJ1-1; possible D gene TRBD1, 5 bases. This CDR3 has 14 amino acids. The V end lost 5 bases, the J end lost 12 bases, and 22 bases lay between the germline ends. Germline V gene lookup returns CDR1 MNHEY and CDR2 SMNVEV (reference sequence). The CDR3 loop is CASSINRKGERTFF. In DNA, the CDR3 is TGTGCCAGCAGTATAAACAGGAAAGGGGAACGAACTTTCTTT.

V gene TRBV7-3 combines with J gene TRBJ1-6, with D possibly being TRBD1 (5 bases). Per the germline V gene, CDR1 is SGHTA and CDR2 is FQGTGA. V was pared by 2 bases and J by 6 bases, with 11 bases between. The CDR3 sequence is 15 residues long. The CDR3 region has the DNA TGTGCCAGCAGCTTACAGGGCCTGGGTAATTCACCCCTCCACTTT. Translation gives CASSLQGLGNSPLHF. Filled out from reference TRBV7-3 and TRBJ1-6, the complete variable domain reads GAGVSQTPSNKVTEKGKYVELRCDPISGHTALYWYRQSLGQGPEFLIYFQGTGAADDSGLPNDRFFAVRPEGSVSTLKIQRTERGDSAVYLCASSLQGLGNSPLHFGNGTRLTVT.

This chain joins TRBV7-3 and TRBJ2-1; no clear D gene. Trimming took off 5 bases at V and 3 bases at J, with 11 bases between the two ends. This CDR3 is 14 amino acids long. Germline-derived CDR1 and CDR2 are SGHTA and FQGTGA. This CDR3 is CASSPSPGYNEQFF. The DNA of the CDR3 is TGTGCCAGCAGCCCCTCGCCGGGCTACAATGAGCAGTTCTTC.

The chain links TRBV2 to TRBJ1-1; D may be TRBD1 (6 bases). The V gene lost 11 bases and the J gene lost 1 base, with 17 bases spanning the gap. The CDR3 sequence is 14 residues long. CDR1 is SNHLY, CDR2 FYNNEI, per germline. CDR3 amino acids: CASAPGHWNTEAFF. CDR3 DNA: TGTGCCTCGGCCCCGGGACACTGGAACACTGAAGCTTTCTTT.

This rearrangement joins TRBV7-9 to TRBJ2-7, with 7 bases aligning to TRBD2. Germline V lookup: CDR1 SEHNR, CDR2 FQNEAQ (reference sequence). Trimming took 1 base from V and 0 from J; bases not matched to a gene: 3. The CDR3 runs to 15 residues. As DNA, the CDR3 is TGTGCCAGCAGCTTAGTGAGCGGGGCCTCCTACGAGCAGTACTTC. Its translation: CASSLVSGASYEQYF.

V and J are TRBV7-3 and TRBJ2-1, with 10 positions matching TRBD2. Trimming took 5 bases from V and 4 from J; bases not matched to a gene: 14. CDR1 and CDR2 (germline): SGHTA, FQGTGA. The CDR3 sequence is 18 residues long. CDR3 bases: TGTGCCAGCAGCCAAACCCCCGGGGCTAGCGGGGGATACAATGAGCAGTTCTTC. This encodes CASSQTPGASGGYNEQFF.

This clone came up once. The CDR3 DNA reads as TGTGCCAGCAGCTTAGTTGTTCTGTCGACCGGGGAGCTGTTTTTT. This encodes CASSLVVLSTGELFF. This chain uses TRBV7-2 with TRBJ2-2; no clear D gene. Between the trimmed V and J ends, which lost 1 base and 5 bases, there was a span of 11 bases. CDR1 is SGHTA and CDR2 is FQGNSA in the germline V gene. This CDR3 contains 15 residues.

This clone came up once. The chain has TRBV15 and TRBJ2-6; 8 bases line up with TRBD1. Germline values: CDR1 LNHNV, CDR2 YYDKDF (reference sequence). Trimming cost V 3 bases and J 1 base; bases outside gene matches: 8. This CDR3 has 18 residues. CDR3 sequence: CATSRGQAAGSGANVLTF. For the CDR3, the DNA is TGTGCCACCAGCAGGGGACAGGCCGCCGGTTCTGGGGCCAACGTCCTGACTTTC.

The gene calls are TRBV19 and TRBJ2-2, with D maybe TRBD2 (5 bases). In germline, CDR1 is LNHDA, CDR2 SQIVND (reference sequence). The ends were cut back, 9 bases at V and 1 base at J, with 9 bases in the middle. The CDR3 consists of 13 residues. The CDR3 DNA reads TGTGCCAGCACGGACTTGAACACCGGGGAGCTGTTTTTT. Its translation: CASTDLNTGELFF.

The chain carries TRBV14 and TRBJ2-2; 7 nucleotides align to TRBD1. The CDR3 consists of 17 residues. The germline V gene has CDR1 SGHDN and CDR2 FVKESK. V was clipped by 3 bases and J by 0 bases; unmatched bases: 7. The CDR3, as DNA: TGTGCCAGCAGCCAGAAACAGGGGCCCGCGAACACCGGGGAGCTGTTTTTT. Amino acid sequence: CASSQKQGPANTGELFF.

This chain uses TRBV7-2 with TRBJ1-1; no clear D gene. Germline assignment: CDR1 SGHTA and CDR2 FQGNSA. V was clipped by 6 bases and J by 5 bases, with 13 bases between them. The CDR3 totals 13 residues. In DNA, the CDR3 is TGTGCCAGCAGGCCCCCATCCCAGACTGAAGCTTTCTTT. Its translation: CASRPPSQTEAFF.

This chain uses TRBV5-6 with TRBJ1-2; D gene unclear. CDR3 length: 13 amino acids. The V end lost 1 base, the J end lost 5 bases, and 9 bases lay between the germline ends. The germline gives CDR1 SGHDT, CDR2 YYEEEE. Written as DNA, the CDR3 is TGTGCCAGCAGCTTGTGGCGAGGATATGGCTACACCTTC. This translates into CASSLWRGYGYTF.

This chain joins TRBV5-1 and TRBJ2-1; TRBD2 aligns across 8 bases. The CDR3 has 15 amino acids. V shed 4 bases, J shed 4 bases, and the junction held 7 bases outside the gene matches. In germline, CDR1 is SGHRS, CDR2 YFSETQ. The CDR3 DNA sequence: TGCGCCAGCAGCGACGTAGCGGGGAGTTACAATGAGCAGTTCTTC. Translated: CASSDVAGSYNEQFF.

The gene calls are TRBV5-5 and TRBJ1-2; TRBD1 matches at 7 bases. Germline CDR1 reads SGHKS; CDR2 reads YYEKEE (reference sequence). This CDR3 contains 15 residues. V shed 5 bases and J 3 bases; nucleotides not matched to a gene: 10. Here the CDR3 reads CASRQAGTDYYGYTF. Written as DNA, the CDR3 is TGTGCCAGCAGACAAGCCGGGACAGACTACTATGGCTACACCTTC.

This clone was recorded only once. The V call is TRBV10-2, the J call TRBJ2-2, with 9 bases matching TRBD2. Germline V gives CDR1 WSHSY, CDR2 SAAADI. The J segment lost 4 bases and the V segment lost 1 base, leaving 4 bases of the junction unmatched. The CDR3 is 16 residues long. CDR3 in DNA: TGCGCCAGCAGTGAGTGGCGGGAGGGCCCCACCGGGGAGCTGTTTTTT. It specifies CASSEWREGPTGELFF.

CDR3 bases: TGTGCCACCAGCACCAAACAGGGGGCAGAGACCCAGTACTTC. Its protein is CATSTKQGAETQYF. The gene calls are TRBV15 and TRBJ2-5, with 9 bases matching TRBD1. The CDR3 consists of 14 residues. Germline CDR1 is LNHNV and CDR2 is YYDKDF (reference sequence). With 4 bases clipped from V and 4 bases from J, the junction kept 4 bases outside the gene matches.

The rearrangement uses TRBV24-1 and TRBJ2-5; D unclear. The CDR3 has 16 residues. V was clipped by 3 bases and J by 4 bases, with 17 bases between them. Germline V gene sequence: CDR1 KGHDR, CDR2 SFDVKD. Written as DNA, the CDR3 is TGTGCCACCAGTGATCCCGGCCCACCGCCAGGAGAGACCCAGTACTTC. This codes for CATSDPGPPPGETQYF.